These 15 T cell receptor beta chains originate from one sample sequenced in a study of CD8+CD57+ T cells in acquired aplastic anemia. Investigators profiled TCR beta VDJ and CDR3 from genomic DNA template. TCRdb reprocessed the reads via MiXCR and lists one record per CDR3 protein. In the table there are approximately 200,000 distinct CDR3 sequences, around 65% of which are singletons. The specimen sequenced was sorted CD4+, CD8+, or CD8+CD57+ T cells (not recorded which) from PBMCs. The receptors shown here come from a human donor with severe aplastic anemia or a healthy control (not recorded which).

V gene TRBV5-1 combines with J gene TRBJ1-4, with TRBD1 identical over 10 bases. The CDR3 contains 15 residues. Unmatched junction bases numbered 7, after V lost 4 bases and J lost 7 bases. Per the germline V gene, CDR1 is SGHRS and CDR2 is YFSETQ. In DNA form, the CDR3 reads TGCGCCAGCAGCGGCGGGACAGGGGTGGGTGAAAAACTGTTTTTT. It is translated as CASSGGTGVGEKLFF. The full variable domain, with the rest looked up from reference TRBV5-1 and TRBJ1-4, is KAGVTQTPRYLIKTRGQQVTLSCSPISGHRSVSWYQQTPGQGLQFLFEYFSETQRNKGNFPGRFSGRQFSNSRSEMNVSTLELGDSALYLCASSGGTGVGEKLFFGSGTQLSVL.

This clonotype appeared a single time. A clone one base away is much larger, so this may be a read error. The chain has TRBV4-1 and TRBJ2-1, with 7 bases matching TRBD2. This CDR3 region has 17 residues. Germline V gene lookup returns CDR1 MGHRA and CDR2 YSYEKL. In DNA form, the CDR3 reads TGTGCCTGCAGCCCCCGCTACGTGGGGGAGGGGTACAATGAGCAGTTCTTC. Translating it yields CACSPRYVGEGYNEQFF.

A note on this clonotype: Possible read error: a much larger clone is one base away. The V call is TRBV5-1, the J call TRBJ1-5, with D perhaps matching TRBD1 (6 bases). The CDR3 contains 17 residues. From germline, CDR1 is SGHRS and CDR2 YFSETQ. With 3 bases removed from V and 5 bases from J, the gap between germline ends came to 21 bases. The CDR3: CASSSSRTAGGDQPQHF. CDR3 DNA: TGCGCCAGCAGCTCTAGCCGGACAGCGGGGGGCGATCAGCCCCAGCATTTT.

This clonotype was seen a handful of times. V usage is TRBV5-1 and J usage is TRBJ1-2, with D perhaps TRBD1 (5 bases). CDR3 length: 14 residues. Germline values: CDR1 SGHRS, CDR2 YFSETQ. V lost 5 bases and J lost 6, with 17 bases in between. The CDR3 DNA follows: TGCGCCAGCAGACCTGTTAAGGGGAGTGATGGCTACACCTTC. Translation gives CASRPVKGSDGYTF.

V is TRBV10-3 and J is TRBJ2-1, with D perhaps matching TRBD1 (6 bases). The CDR3 loop spans 11 amino acids. V shed 8 bases and J shed 7 bases, with 9 bases lying between them. The germline V gene has CDR1 ENHRY and CDR2 SYGVKD. CDR3: CAIARGNEQFF. The CDR3 DNA reads TGTGCCATCGCAAGGGGGAATGAGCAGTTCTTC.

This rearrangement joins TRBV7-2 to TRBJ1-2; 8 nucleotides align to TRBD1. CDR1 is SGHTA, CDR2 FQGNSA, per germline. The V gene end was trimmed by 4 bases and the J gene end by 4 bases; junction bases not matched to a gene: 8. CDR3 length equals 15 residues. CDR3: CASSSFDRGLYGYTF. The DNA of the CDR3 is TGTGCCAGCAGCTCCTTTGACAGGGGCCTCTATGGCTACACCTTC.

Turning to this clonotype: A junction end diverges from the germline sequence, so it may reflect a read error. The chain carries TRBV25-1 and TRBJ2-1, with TRBD2 identical over 16 bases. CDR3 size: 16 residues. In germline, CDR1 is MGHDK, CDR2 SYGVNS. The CDR3 region is CASSAPGLAGGNGQFF. CDR3 nucleotide sequence: TGTGCCAGCAGTGCCCCGGGACTAGCGGGGGGGAATGGGCAGTTCTTC.

The rearrangement uses TRBV19 and TRBJ2-5, with 10 bases lining up with TRBD1. Trimming at V came to 6 bases and at J to 5 bases, leaving 6 bases not matched to a gene. Per germline, CDR1 LNHDA and CDR2 SQIVND (reference sequence). The CDR3 extends over 14 amino acids. The CDR3 here is CASRKTGGRETQYF. In DNA, the CDR3 is TGTGCCAGTAGAAAGACAGGGGGCCGGGAGACCCAGTACTTC.

The V call is TRBV7-9, the J call TRBJ1-2; a weak D match, TRBD1 (6 bases). This CDR3 contains 14 residues. V lost 3 bases to trimming and J lost 2 bases, with 10 bases between them. CDR1 SEHNR and CDR2 FQNEAQ come from the germline V gene (reference sequence). The CDR3 loop is CASSFSGGNYGYTF. The CDR3 region has the DNA TGTGCCAGCAGCTTCTCGGGGGGCAACTATGGCTACACCTTC.

This clonotype showed up just a few times. This chain uses TRBV29-1 with TRBJ1-2; D may be TRBD1 (6 bases). The CDR3 spans 16 residues. The germline V gene encodes CDR1 SQVTM and CDR2 ANQGSEA. V lost 3 bases to trimming and J lost 3 bases, with 20 bases between them. This chain's CDR3 is CSVENAGQDSHYGYTF. The CDR3 DNA is TGCAGCGTTGAGAATGCTGGTCAGGACAGCCACTATGGCTACACCTTC. Drawing the rest from reference TRBV29-1 and TRBJ1-2, the complete variable domain is SAVISQKPSRDICQRGTSLTIQCQVDSQVTMMFWYRQQPGQSLTLIATANQGSEATYESGFVIDKFPISRPNLTFSTLTVSNMSPEDSSIYLCSVENAGQDSHYGYTFGSGTRLTVV.

This clonotype was seen many times. The J gene is TRBJ2-5, the V gene TRBV20-1; 7 positions match TRBD1. With 2 bases clipped from V and 0 bases from J, the junction kept 12 bases outside the gene matches. This CDR3 contains 17 residues. Germline V gives CDR1 DFQATT, CDR2 SNEGSKA (reference sequence). The CDR3 is CSARPNPGQLYQETQYF. The CDR3 bases are TGCAGTGCTAGACCTAATCCGGGACAGCTGTACCAAGAGACCCAGTACTTC.

This clonotype was seen ten or more times. V usage is TRBV15 and J usage is TRBJ2-2, with 8 positions matching TRBD1. CDR3 length equals 16 residues. Looked up from germline, CDR1 is LNHNV and CDR2 is YYDKDF (reference sequence). Trimming cost V 1 base and J 5 bases; bases outside gene matches: 6. CDR3 protein: CATSRGGQGLTGELFF. Here the CDR3 DNA reads TGTGCCACCAGCAGAGGTGGACAGGGATTGACCGGGGAGCTGTTTTTT.

The rearrangement uses TRBV7-2 and TRBJ2-7; the D gene could be TRBD1 or TRBD2 (6 bases each). The CDR3 consists of 15 residues. V was shortened by 5 bases and J by 6 bases, with 20 bases between the two germline ends. CDR1 SGHTA and CDR2 FQGNSA come from the germline V gene. DNA for the CDR3: TGTGCCAGCAGCCGAGGGGGAAGGGGAGCGGGCGAGCAGTACTTC. Translating gives CASSRGGRGAGEQYF. The full variable domain, completed using reference TRBV7-2 and TRBJ2-7, is GAGVSQSPSNKVTEKGKDVELRCDPISGHTALYWYRQSLGQGLEFLIYFQGNSAPDKSGLPSDRFSAERTGGSVSTLTIQRTQQEDSAVYLCASSRGGRGAGEQYFGPGTRLTVT.

The V and J genes are TRBV7-2 and TRBJ1-5, with D unresolved. V lost 1 base to trimming and J lost 4 bases, with 8 bases between them. Per the germline V gene, CDR1 is SGHTA and CDR2 is FQGNSA. The CDR3 is made up of 14 amino acids. The CDR3 loop reads CASSLELLNQPQHF. The CDR3 DNA reads as TGTGCCAGCAGCTTAGAACTGTTGAATCAGCCCCAGCATTTT.

Here the CDR3 DNA reads TGTGCCAGCAGCCAGCGGGCCCCAAATTCACCCCTCCACTTT. It translates to CASSQRAPNSPLHF. The chain uses TRBV7-2 and TRBJ1-6; D is uncertain. Germline CDR1 reads SGHTA; CDR2 reads FQGNSA. The CDR3 loop spans 14 amino acids. The V end lost 5 bases, the J end lost 7 bases, and 12 bases lay between the germline ends. Filled out from reference TRBV7-2 and TRBJ1-6, the complete variable domain reads GAGVSQSPSNKVTEKGKDVELRCDPISGHTALYWYRQSLGQGLEFLIYFQGNSAPDKSGLPSDRFSAERTGGSVSTLTIQRTQQEDSAVYLCASSQRAPNSPLHFGNGTRLTVT.